This T cell receptor beta chain was sequenced for a study of shared clonotypes between healthy human individuals. Study-level background: A donor's plate count was three for CD4 naive and three for CD4 memory; CD8 naive had two and CD8 memory one.

This table comes from immunoSEQ multiplex PCR, and its TCRdb copy is limited to in-frame clones, with some not included. Of about 2.1 million clones listed, 90% to 95% are singletons. The study's findings and limits: Generally, naive subsets came out with larger estimated richness than memory subsets. All-four-donor shared clonotypes had higher generation probabilities than non-shared clonotypes did. In four donors, around 5.5% of naive CD4 clonotypes appeared in common.

Only CD45RO-negative cells positively selected for CCR7 counted as naive CD8 cells, so terminally differentiated effector memory CD45RA+ cells were excluded. With regard to this clone: Its antigen is unknown.

Sequencing used naive CD8+ T cells from PBMCs. The clonotype comes from a man aged 18 to 30 in good health. Some clones in this sample may be carry-over from other donors' samples.

CDR3 sequence: CASSDRGLSGAQPQHF. The CDR3 DNA reads as TGTGCCAGCAGTGATCGAGGCTTGTCAGGGGCTCAGCCCCAGCATTTT. This chain connects TRBV2 to TRBJ1-5, with D perhaps matching TRBD1 (6 bases). Trimming took 3 bases from V and 6 from J, leaving 18 bases between them. CDR1 and CDR2 from the germline V gene are SNHLY and FYNNEI. The CDR3 has 16 residues.